This TCR beta chain was recorded in a study of CD4+ T cells in melanoma. Profiling relied on immunoSEQ multiplex PCR, and the TCRdb table lists in-frame clones only, not all of them. In the table there are about 140,000 clones, over 90% of which are singletons. Germline V gene sequence: CDR1 SGHKS, CDR2 YYEKEE (reference sequence). CDR3 length equals 17 residues. J lost 3 bases, V lost 2 bases, and 9 bases had no gene match. This sequence joins TRBV5-5 and TRBJ1-2, with 11 bases lining up with TRBD1. This clonotype originated in a human donor with melanoma. The CDR3 here is CASSLSRTGGAHYGYTF. The CDR3 DNA reads TGTGCCAGCAGCTTATCAAGGACAGGGGGCGCGCACTATGGCTACACCTTC.